The following is a T cell receptor beta chain sequence with its context. The antigen is unknown. These data are taken from a study of cytomegalovirus exposure and HLA in healthy donors. Study background: Unique TCRs numbering around 85 million, obtained from HLA-typed donors, made up an early data release. The study's findings and limits: It has been reported that TCR beta sequences accurately predicted the HLA-A and HLA-B alleles of most subjects. A few chains tied to CMV proved CMV antigen-specific in vitro. HLA allele associations emerged for roughly 16,000 TCR beta sequences in a later analysis, at 0.05 false discovery rate.

Germline V gene data show CDR1 as SGHRS and CDR2 as YFSETQ. The CDR3 consists of 14 residues. The ends were cut back, 4 bases at V and 11 bases at J, with 21 bases in the middle. Primers included in the PCR were 60 Vbeta and 13 Jbeta primers. The data were produced by immunoSEQ multiplex PCR, yet TCRdb's version contains in-frame clones alone and is incomplete. The repertoire holds 160,000 or so clones, with approximately 85% as singletons. Sequenced input: PBMCs. This clonotype was obtained from a man aged 50 to 60 in good health and CMV-seropositive. The rearrangement joins TRBV5-1 to TRBJ1-1, with D possibly TRBD1 on 5 matching bases. The CDR3 DNA follows: TGCGCCAGCAGCCCCCAGGGAGGGCTGCATCGGGCTTTCTTT. It yields the protein CASSPQGGLHRAFF.